The entry below describes one T cell receptor beta chain. This record belongs to a study of blood T cell repertoires in COVID-19. Background on the study: Material from acute and convalescent COVID-19 was sourced from the United States, Italy and Spain. T cells, B-cell-depleted T cells, or PBMCs supplied cDNA or gDNA.

The CDR3 length is 13 residues. Germline V gives CDR1 GTSNPN, CDR2 SVGIG (reference sequence). Trimming took 4 bases from V and 6 from J; bases not matched to a gene: 6. Study processing details: Researchers report that nucleated cell counts were estimated from reference gene primer amplification. Generated by immunoSEQ multiplex PCR, the TCRdb table keeps only in-frame clones and is missing some. V, J and clone size are taken as reported in that table, and D and trimming were inferred from the DNA itself. The profile covers over 200,000 clones, with 88% appearing a single time and approximately 1.5% taken by the ten largest.

What was sequenced was peripheral blood. V usage is TRBV30 and J usage is TRBJ1-2; 9 positions match TRBD1. The receptor was derived from a man aged 18 to 30 with active or convalescent COVID-19. The CDR3 region is CAWTTGGINGYTF. The CDR3 DNA reads TGTGCCTGGACTACAGGGGGCATCAATGGCTACACCTTC. The full variable domain, with the rest looked up from reference TRBV30 and TRBJ1-2, is SQTIHQWPATLVQPVGSPLSLECTVEGTSNPNLYWYRQAAGRGLQLLFYSVGIGQISSEVPQNLSASRPQDRQFILSSKKLLLSDSGFYLCAWTTGGINGYTFGSGTRLTVV.